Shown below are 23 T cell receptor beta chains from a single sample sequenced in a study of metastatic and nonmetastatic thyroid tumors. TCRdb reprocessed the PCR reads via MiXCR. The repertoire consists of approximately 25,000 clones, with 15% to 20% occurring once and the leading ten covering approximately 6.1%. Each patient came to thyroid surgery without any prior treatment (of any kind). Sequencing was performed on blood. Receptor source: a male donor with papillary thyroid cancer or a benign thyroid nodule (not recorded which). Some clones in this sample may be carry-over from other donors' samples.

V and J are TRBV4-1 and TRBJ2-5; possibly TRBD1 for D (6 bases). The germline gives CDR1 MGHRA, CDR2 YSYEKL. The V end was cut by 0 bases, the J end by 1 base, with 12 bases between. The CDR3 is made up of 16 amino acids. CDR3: CASSQESTGTQETQYF. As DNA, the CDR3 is TGCGCCAGCAGCCAAGAATCGACAGGAACCCAAGAGACCCAGTACTTC.

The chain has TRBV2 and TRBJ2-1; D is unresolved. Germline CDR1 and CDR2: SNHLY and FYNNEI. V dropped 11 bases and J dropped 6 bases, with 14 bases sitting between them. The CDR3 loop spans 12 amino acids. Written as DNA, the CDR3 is TGTGCCCGAGCTTTGGAGCCCAATGAGCAGTTCTTC. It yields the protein CARALEPNEQFF.

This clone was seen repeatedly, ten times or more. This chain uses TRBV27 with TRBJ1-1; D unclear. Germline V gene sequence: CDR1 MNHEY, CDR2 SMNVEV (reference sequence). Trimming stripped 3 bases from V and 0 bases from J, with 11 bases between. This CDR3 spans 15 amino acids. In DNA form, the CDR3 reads TGTGCCAGCAGTTTGGCCCAGGAGCTGAACACTGAAGCTTTCTTT. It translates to CASSLAQELNTEAFF.

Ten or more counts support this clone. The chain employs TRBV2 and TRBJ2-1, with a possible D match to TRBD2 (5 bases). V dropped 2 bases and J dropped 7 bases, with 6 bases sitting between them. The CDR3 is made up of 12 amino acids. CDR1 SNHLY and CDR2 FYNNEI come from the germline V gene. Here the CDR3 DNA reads TGTGCCAGCAGTGAAACTAGGAATGAGCAGTTCTTC. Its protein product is CASSETRNEQFF.

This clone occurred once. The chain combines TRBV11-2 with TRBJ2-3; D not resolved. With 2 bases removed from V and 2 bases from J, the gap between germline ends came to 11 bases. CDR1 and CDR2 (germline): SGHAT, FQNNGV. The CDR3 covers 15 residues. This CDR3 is CASSLIVSFTDTQYF. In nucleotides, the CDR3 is TGTGCCAGCAGCTTAATAGTTTCCTTCACAGATACGCAGTATTTT.

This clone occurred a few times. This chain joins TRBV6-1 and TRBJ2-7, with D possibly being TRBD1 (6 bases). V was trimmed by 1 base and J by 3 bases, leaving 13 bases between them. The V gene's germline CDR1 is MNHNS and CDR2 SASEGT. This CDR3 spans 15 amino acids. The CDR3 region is CASSEGGTKIYEQYF. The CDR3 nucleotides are TGTGCCAGCAGTGAAGGGGGGACAAAGATCTACGAGCAGTACTTC.

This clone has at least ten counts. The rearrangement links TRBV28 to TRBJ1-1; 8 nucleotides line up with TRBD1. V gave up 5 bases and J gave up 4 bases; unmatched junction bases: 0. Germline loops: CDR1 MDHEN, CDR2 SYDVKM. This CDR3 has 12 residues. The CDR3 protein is CASSTGGTEAFF. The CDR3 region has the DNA TGTGCCAGCAGTACAGGGGGCACTGAAGCTTTCTTT. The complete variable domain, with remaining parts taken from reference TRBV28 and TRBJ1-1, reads DVKVTQSSRYLVKRTGEKVFLECVQDMDHENMFWYRQDPGLGLRLIYFSYDVKMKEKGDIPEGYSVSREKKERFSLILESASTNQTSMYLCASSTGGTEAFFGQGTRLTVV.

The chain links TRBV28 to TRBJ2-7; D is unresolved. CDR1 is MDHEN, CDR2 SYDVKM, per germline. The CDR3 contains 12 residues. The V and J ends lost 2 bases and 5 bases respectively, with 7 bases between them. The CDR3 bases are TGTGCCAGCAGTTTACCCCTAGACGAGCAGTACTTC. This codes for CASSLPLDEQYF.

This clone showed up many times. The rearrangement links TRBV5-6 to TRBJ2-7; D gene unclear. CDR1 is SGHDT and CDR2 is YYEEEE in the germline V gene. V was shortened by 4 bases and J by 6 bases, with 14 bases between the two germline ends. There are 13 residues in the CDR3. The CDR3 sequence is CASSPLVGSEQYF. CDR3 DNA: TGTGCCAGCAGCCCGCTCGTGGGGTCCGAGCAGTACTTC.

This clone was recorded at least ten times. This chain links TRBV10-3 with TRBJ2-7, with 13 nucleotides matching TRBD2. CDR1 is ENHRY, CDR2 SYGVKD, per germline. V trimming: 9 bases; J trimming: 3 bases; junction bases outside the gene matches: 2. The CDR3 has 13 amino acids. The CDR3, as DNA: TGTGCCATAGGGACTAGCGGGGACTACGAGCAGTACTTC. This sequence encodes CAIGTSGDYEQYF.

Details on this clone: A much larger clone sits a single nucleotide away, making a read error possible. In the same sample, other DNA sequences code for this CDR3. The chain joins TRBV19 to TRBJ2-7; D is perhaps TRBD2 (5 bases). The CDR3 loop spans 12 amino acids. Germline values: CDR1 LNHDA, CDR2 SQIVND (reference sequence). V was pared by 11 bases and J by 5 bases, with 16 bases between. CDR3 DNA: TGTGCCGCTGGAGGTCCTCTCGACGAGCAGTACTTC. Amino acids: CAAGGPLDEQYF.

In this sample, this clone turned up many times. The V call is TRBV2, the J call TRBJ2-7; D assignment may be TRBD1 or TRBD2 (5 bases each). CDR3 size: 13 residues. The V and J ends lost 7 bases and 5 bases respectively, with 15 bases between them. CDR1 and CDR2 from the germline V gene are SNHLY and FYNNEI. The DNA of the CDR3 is TGTGCCAGCAACGAGGGGTGGGCAGACGAGCAGTACTTC. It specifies CASNEGWADEQYF.

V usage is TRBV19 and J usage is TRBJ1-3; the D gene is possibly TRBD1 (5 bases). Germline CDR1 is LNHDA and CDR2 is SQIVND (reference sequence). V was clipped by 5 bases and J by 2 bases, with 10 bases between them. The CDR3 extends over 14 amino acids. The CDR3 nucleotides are TGTGCCAGTAGTGTAACAGGAGCTGGAAACACCATATATTTT. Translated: CASSVTGAGNTIYF.

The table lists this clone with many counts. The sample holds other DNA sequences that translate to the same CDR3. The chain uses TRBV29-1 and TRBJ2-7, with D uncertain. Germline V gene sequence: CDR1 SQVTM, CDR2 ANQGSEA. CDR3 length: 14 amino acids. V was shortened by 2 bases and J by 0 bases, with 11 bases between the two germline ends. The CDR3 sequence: CSVESAPSSYEQYF. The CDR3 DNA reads TGCAGCGTTGAATCAGCGCCAAGCTCCTACGAGCAGTACTTC.

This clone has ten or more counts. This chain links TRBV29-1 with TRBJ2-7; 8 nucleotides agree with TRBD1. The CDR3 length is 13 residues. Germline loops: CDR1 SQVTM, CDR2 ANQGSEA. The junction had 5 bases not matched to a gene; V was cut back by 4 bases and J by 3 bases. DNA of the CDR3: TGCAGCGTTGCCGTGGGACAGGACTACGAGCAGTACTTC. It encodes CSVAVGQDYEQYF.

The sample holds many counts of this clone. CDR3 in amino acids: CASSVVVAGNEQFF. In DNA form, the CDR3 reads TGTGCCAGCAGCGTAGTTGTAGCGGGAAATGAGCAGTTCTTC. The chain employs TRBV9 and TRBJ2-1, with 8 bases aligning to TRBD2. The CDR3 length is 14 residues. CDR1 and CDR2 from the germline V gene are SGDLS and YYNGEE. The V and J ends lost 0 bases and 7 bases, in that order; junction bases with no gene match: 3.

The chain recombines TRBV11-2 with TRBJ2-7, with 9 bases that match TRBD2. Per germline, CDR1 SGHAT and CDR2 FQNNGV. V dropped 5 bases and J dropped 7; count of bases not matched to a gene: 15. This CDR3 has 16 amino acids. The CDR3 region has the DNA TGTGCCAGCAGCCACACTCCCGCGGGAGGGCCGGAGGAGCAGTACTTC. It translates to CASSHTPAGGPEEQYF.

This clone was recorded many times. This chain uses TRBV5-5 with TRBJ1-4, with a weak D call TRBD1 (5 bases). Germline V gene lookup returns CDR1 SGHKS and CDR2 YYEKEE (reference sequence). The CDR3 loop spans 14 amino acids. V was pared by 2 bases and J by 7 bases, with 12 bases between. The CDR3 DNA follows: TGTGCCAGCAGCTTCGGGACCCCTAGTGAAAAACTGTTTTTT. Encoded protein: CASSFGTPSEKLFF.

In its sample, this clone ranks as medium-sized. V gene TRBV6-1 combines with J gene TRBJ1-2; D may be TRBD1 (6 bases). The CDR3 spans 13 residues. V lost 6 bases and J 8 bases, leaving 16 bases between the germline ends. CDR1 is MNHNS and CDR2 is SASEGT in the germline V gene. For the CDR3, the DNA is TGTGCCAGCAGCCAGGACAGAAGTAGAGGCTACACCTTC. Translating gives CASSQDRSRGYTF.

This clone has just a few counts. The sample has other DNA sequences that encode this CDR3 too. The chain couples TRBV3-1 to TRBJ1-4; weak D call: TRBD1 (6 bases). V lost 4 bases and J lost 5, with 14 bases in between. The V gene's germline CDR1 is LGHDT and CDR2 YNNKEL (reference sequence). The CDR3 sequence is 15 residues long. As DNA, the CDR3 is TGTGCCAGCAGCCGCCTAGGGGGAGAAAATGAAAAACTGTTTTTT. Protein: CASSRLGGENEKLFF.

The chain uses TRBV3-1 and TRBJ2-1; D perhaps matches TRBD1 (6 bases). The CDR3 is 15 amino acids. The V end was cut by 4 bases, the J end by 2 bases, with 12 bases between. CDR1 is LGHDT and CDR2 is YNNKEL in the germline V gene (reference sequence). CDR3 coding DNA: TGTGCCAGCAGCCCCTCCAGGGGAGCCTACAATGAGCAGTTCTTC. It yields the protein CASSPSRGAYNEQFF.

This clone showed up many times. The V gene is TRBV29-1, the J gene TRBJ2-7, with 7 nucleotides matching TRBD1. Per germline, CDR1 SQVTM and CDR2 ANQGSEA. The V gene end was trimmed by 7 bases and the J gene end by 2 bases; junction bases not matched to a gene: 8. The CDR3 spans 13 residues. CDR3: CSAGGGQTYEQYF. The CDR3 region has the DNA TGCAGCGCCGGTGGGGGACAGACCTACGAGCAGTACTTC.

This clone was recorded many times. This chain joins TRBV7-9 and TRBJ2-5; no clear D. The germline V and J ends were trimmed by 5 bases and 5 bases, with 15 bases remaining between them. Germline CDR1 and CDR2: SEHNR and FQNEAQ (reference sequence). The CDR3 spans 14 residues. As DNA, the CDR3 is TGTGCCAGCAGCCCCGAAAACTTCAGGGAGACCCAGTACTTC. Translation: CASSPENFRETQYF.